The subject of this entry is one T cell receptor (beta chain). This sample was included in a study of blood T cell repertoires in COVID-19. What the recovered Cohort 3 donors had was two negative PCRs, clearance, or symptom resolution. CDR1 and CDR2 from the germline V gene are SGHTA and FQGTGA. This CDR3 contains 13 residues. Between the trimmed V and J ends, which lost 5 bases and 6 bases, there was a span of 10 bases. In the original analysis: Amplification with reference gene primers provided the estimates of nucleated cell counts. Produced via immunoSEQ multiplex PCR; TCRdb's table is partial and in-frame only. V, J and clone size are taken as reported in that table, and D and trimming were inferred from the DNA itself. The repertoire consists of 200,000 to 300,000 clones, with more than 75% occurring once and the leading ten covering around 2.4%.

The sample was PBMCs or T cells enriched from blood (not recorded which). The TCR originated in a woman aged 18-29 years who had recovered from COVID-19. V is TRBV7-3 and J is TRBJ2-2; D ambiguous. CDR3 in DNA: TGTGCCAGCAGCCAAGTCGAGGCCGGGGAGCTGTTTTTT. It encodes CASSQVEAGELFF.